This T cell receptor beta chain was identified during a study of blood T cell repertoires in COVID-19. Whole-study context: Samples representing acute and convalescent COVID-19 were sourced from the United States, Italy and Spain. PBMCs, B-cell-depleted T cells, or T cells provided the cDNA or gDNA that made up the material.

Enrollment of patients from Seattle took place during active infection, with longitudinal follow-up. Here immunoSEQ multiplex PCR was the method, and the copy in TCRdb shows in-frame clones only, minus some. The table lists 500,000 to 600,000 clones, around 90% of them singletons, with about 8.2% in the top ten. Sequenced input: peripheral blood. This TCR was sampled from a woman in her fifties or sixties with COVID-19, enrolled during active disease.

CDR3 residues: CASSLGGGRWQPQHF. CDR3 in DNA: TGTGCCAGCAGTTTAGGGGGGGGCAGGTGGCAGCCCCAGCATTTT. The rearrangement joins TRBV27 to TRBJ1-5; maybe TRBD1 (6 bases). The CDR3 spans 15 residues. Per germline, CDR1 MNHEY and CDR2 SMNVEV (reference sequence). V was trimmed by 2 bases and J by 7 bases, leaving 15 bases between them.